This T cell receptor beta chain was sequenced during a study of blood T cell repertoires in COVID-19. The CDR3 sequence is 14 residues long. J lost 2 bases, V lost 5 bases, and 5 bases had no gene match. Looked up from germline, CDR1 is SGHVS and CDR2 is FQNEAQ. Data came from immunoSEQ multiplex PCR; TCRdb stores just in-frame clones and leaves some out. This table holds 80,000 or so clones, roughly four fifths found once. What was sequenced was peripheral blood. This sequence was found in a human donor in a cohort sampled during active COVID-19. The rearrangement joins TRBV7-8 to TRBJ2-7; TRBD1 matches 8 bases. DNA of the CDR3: TGTGCCAGCAGCACCAGGACAGGGACCTACGAGCAGTACTTC. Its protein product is CASSTRTGTYEQYF.